Presented here are 29 T cell receptor beta chains from one specimen sequenced in a study of tumor and adjacent non-tumor tissue in lung cancer. The library came from three nested PCR rounds adapted from ARM-PCR protocols. TCRdb passed the multiplex PCR reads through MiXCR, listing each CDR3 protein once. The sample holds 130,000 or so distinct CDR3 sequences, roughly 67% seen once. The template was RNA from unsorted bulk tissue. Sequenced material: lung tumor tissue. Receptors were obtained from a man in his thirties or forties with non-small cell lung cancer.

The V gene is TRBV11-2, the J gene TRBJ1-1; tentatively, D is TRBD1 (5 bases). The CDR3 is 13 amino acids. The V gene lost 7 bases and the J gene lost 2 bases, with 11 bases spanning the gap. Germline CDR1 reads SGHAT; CDR2 reads FQNNGV. Here the CDR3 DNA reads TGTGCCAGCAACCTCGGGACTAACACTGAAGCTTTCTTT. It is translated as CASNLGTNTEAFF.

Notes on this clonotype: A much larger clone lies a single base off, so this may be a read error. The chain has TRBV20-1 and TRBJ2-3; D is ambiguous. In germline, CDR1 is DFQATT, CDR2 SNEGSKA (reference sequence). V dropped 3 bases and J dropped 10 bases, with 17 bases sitting between them. CDR3 length: 13 amino acids. Here the CDR3 reads CSASATAEWSQYF. CDR3 nucleotides: TGCAGTGCTAGCGCGACCGCGGAATGGTCGCAGTATTTT.

J is TRBJ2-1 and V is TRBV21-1. TRBV21-1 is a documented pseudogene. This CDR3 is 14 amino acids long. This CDR3 is CASIRADSYNEQFF. The DNA of the CDR3 is TGTGCCAGCATCAGAGCCGACTCCTACAATGAGCAGTTCTTC.

Worth noting for this clonotype: A much larger clone sits a single nucleotide away, making a read error possible. This sequence joins TRBV20-1 and TRBJ1-2; TRBD1 might be the D (5 bases). Germline V gene data show CDR1 as DFQATT and CDR2 as SNEGSKA (reference sequence). CDR3 size: 14 residues. The DNA of the CDR3 is TGCAGTGCTAGAGATTGGAAGGGGAACTATGGCAACACCTTC. This sequence encodes CSARDWKGNYGNTF.

This clonotype came up many times. The V gene is TRBV4-1, the J gene TRBJ2-3; 10 bases match TRBD1. With 4 bases clipped from V and 2 bases from J, the junction kept 9 bases outside the gene matches. The CDR3 spans 17 residues. The germline V gene has CDR1 MGHRA and CDR2 YSYEKL. The chain's CDR3 is CASSRTGTGDLTDTQYF. In DNA form, the CDR3 reads TGCGCCAGCAGCCGAACCGGGACAGGGGACCTCACAGATACGCAGTATTTT.

In this sample, this clonotype turned up once. At one end, the junction sequence differs from germline, possibly due to a read error. This rearrangement joins TRBV12-5 to TRBJ2-7; D possibly corresponds to TRBD2 (6 bases). Germline CDR1 LGHNT, CDR2 FRNRAP. This CDR3 spans 15 amino acids. The CDR3 region has the DNA TGTGTTAGTGGCCCGGGGACTGGTAGATTCTACGAGCAGTACTTC. It encodes CVSGPGTGRFYEQYF.

A remark on this clonotype: In this CDR3 the conserved last residue, phenylalanine or tryptophan, is missing, so a read error is likely. The rearrangement links TRBV12-3 or TRBV12-4 to TRBJ2-7; either TRBD1 or TRBD2 may supply D (6 bases each). The length of the CDR3 is 14 residues. V dropped 5 bases and J dropped 6 bases, with 17 bases sitting between them. The CDR3 is CASSGSSGGGEQYL. The DNA for the CDR3 is TGTGCCAGCAGTGGGAGTAGCGGAGGGGGCGAGCAGTACTTA.

This clonotype appeared a few times. The rearrangement uses TRBV12-3 or TRBV12-4 and TRBJ2-4, with 11 nucleotides matching TRBD2. The CDR3 contains 17 residues. V lost 5 bases to trimming and J lost 5 bases; unmatched junction nucleotides: 11. CDR3 region: CASSPGLAGWGENIQYF. DNA for the CDR3: TGTGCCAGCAGTCCCGGACTAGCGGGTTGGGGAGAAAACATTCAGTACTTC.

Worth noting for this clonotype: The junction differs from germline at one of its ends, possibly a read error. This chain joins TRBV5-6 and TRBJ1-3; D not certain. Germline V gene data show CDR1 as SGHDT and CDR2 as YYEEEE. The CDR3 sequence is 13 residues long. This chain's CDR3 is CACSLIEGNTIYF. The DNA for the CDR3 is TGTGCCTGCAGCTTGATAGAAGGAAACACCATATATTTT.

This clonotype was counted between two and nine times. This rearrangement joins TRBV7-2 to TRBJ2-1; TRBD1 agrees at 8 bases. This CDR3 has 13 amino acids. V shed 2 bases and J 7 bases; nucleotides not matched to a gene: 1. Germline values: CDR1 SGHTA, CDR2 FQGNSA. CDR3 sequence reads: CASSLTGGNEQFF. CDR3 in DNA: TGTGCCAGCAGCTTAACAGGGGGGAATGAGCAGTTCTTC. Full variable domain (remainder filled in from reference TRBV7-2 and TRBJ2-1): GAGVSQSPSNKVTEKGKDVELRCDPISGHTALYWYRQSLGQGLEFLIYFQGNSAPDKSGLPSDRFSAERTGGSVSTLTIQRTQQEDSAVYLCASSLTGGNEQFFGPGTRLTVL.

About this clonotype itself: A much larger clone lies a single base off, so this may be a read error. This rearrangement joins TRBV20-1 to TRBJ2-1; 7 bases agree with TRBD2. CDR1 is DFQATT, CDR2 SNEGSKA, per germline (reference sequence). The CDR3 length is 14 residues. J lost 4 bases, V lost 2 bases, and 5 bases had no gene match. CDR3 nucleotide sequence: TGCAGTGCTAGATGGGCTAGCGGTTACAATGAGCAGTTCTTC. Translation: CSARWASGYNEQFF.

This chain uses TRBV20-1 with TRBJ1-2; tentative D call: TRBD1 (5 bases). V was trimmed by 4 bases and J by 8 bases, leaving 14 bases between them. This CDR3 comprises 12 residues. Germline V gene data show CDR1 as DFQATT and CDR2 as SNEGSKA (reference sequence). CDR3 nucleotide sequence: TGCAGTGCTATTTTGGGGGTGCGGGGCTACACCTTC. Its protein product is CSAILGVRGYTF.

Comment on this clonotype: One end of the junction is discordant with germline, which a read error may explain. This chain joins TRBV5-4 and TRBJ2-1; possible D gene TRBD2, 5 bases. The CDR3 loop spans 12 amino acids. Germline values: CDR1 SGHNT, CDR2 YYREEE (reference sequence). The CDR3, as DNA: TGTGCCAGGAGTCACGACTACTATGAGCGGTTCTTC. It is translated as CARSHDYYERFF.

As concerns this clonotype: A read error may be the cause here, since a much bigger clone is one base away. The V call is TRBV29-1, the J call TRBJ2-1; 7 nucleotides match TRBD1. The trim removed 3 bases at V and 6 bases at J, leaving 8 bases unmatched. CDR1 is SQVTM and CDR2 is ANQGSEA in the germline V gene. The CDR3 is 14 residues long. This CDR3 is CSVETWDSFNEQFF. The CDR3 DNA is TGCAGCGTTGAGACATGGGACAGTTTCAATGAGCAGTTCTTC.

As for this clonotype: A much bigger clone sits one base away, suggesting this may be a read error. V is TRBV4-3 and J is TRBJ2-5; D unclear. This CDR3 region has 13 residues. Germline V gene lookup returns CDR1 LGHNA and CDR2 YSLEER. The CDR3 bases are TGCGCCAGCAGCCAAGGTTACCAAGAGACCCCGTACTTC. Its translation: CASSQGYQETPYF.

Comments on this clonotype: A much larger clonotype is one base distant, so this may be a read error. CDR3 protein: CASSQDRTLGGEIQYF. CDR3 DNA sequence: TGCGCCAGCAGCCAAGATAGGACGCTGGGAGGGGAGATCCAGTACTTC. The genes are TRBV4-1 and TRBJ2-5, with 7 bases aligning to TRBD2. CDR3 length: 16 residues. Germline lookup yields CDR1 MGHRA and CDR2 YSYEKL.

Comment on this clonotype: One base away lies a much larger clone, so this may be a sequencing read error. The J gene is TRBJ2-3, the V gene TRBV7-8; maybe TRBD1 (7 bases). The CDR3 is 15 residues long. Germline loops: CDR1 SGHVS, CDR2 FQNEAQ. As DNA, the CDR3 is TGTGACAGCAGACCCACGGGGGAACAGGGGGATACGCAGTATTTT. Translating it yields CDSRPTGEQGDTQYF.

Of note for this clonotype: This may come from a read error, since a much larger clone is one base off. The chain couples TRBV24-1 to TRBJ1-3, with D possibly matching TRBD1 (5 bases). This CDR3 region has 18 residues. Germline V lookup: CDR1 KGHDR, CDR2 SFDVKD. CDR3 DNA sequence: TGTCCCACCAGTGACCCCGGGACGGCCAATAGCTCTGGAAACACCATATATTTT. Amino acids: CPTSDPGTANSSGNTIYF.

Comment on this clonotype: A read error is possible here, since a much larger clone lies one base away. This chain joins TRBV6-2 or TRBV6-3 and TRBJ2-1, with D unclear. Germline assignment: CDR1 MNHEY and CDR2 SVGEGT. The CDR3 covers 14 residues. The CDR3 bases are TGTGCCAGCAGTTGGACCCGCGGCGGCAATGAGCAGCTCTTC. Encoded protein: CASSWTRGGNEQLF.

Worth noting for this clonotype: Given a much more abundant clone one base away, this may be a read error. V gene TRBV20-1 combines with J gene TRBJ1-4, with D hard to call. This CDR3 contains 11 residues. V shed 6 bases and J shed 12 bases, with 14 bases lying between them. Per the germline V gene, CDR1 is DFQATT and CDR2 is SNEGSKA (reference sequence). The CDR3 DNA follows: TGCAGTGCCAAGCCGAGGGAAGAACTGTTTTTT. Residues: CSAKPREELFF.

The chain has TRBV5-4 and TRBJ1-5; a possible D gene is TRBD1 (5 bases). V was cut by 4 bases and J by 3 bases, with 14 bases left in between. Germline-derived CDR1 and CDR2 are SGHNT and YYREEE (reference sequence). The CDR3 covers 15 residues. The CDR3 reads CASSENRGINQPQHF. Written as DNA, the CDR3 is TGTGCCAGCAGCGAGAATCGGGGGATCAATCAGCCCCAGCATTTT.

Ten or more counts support this clonotype. This may be a read error, as it is one base from a much larger clone. This sequence joins TRBV11-3 and TRBJ2-2; weak D call: TRBD2 (6 bases). The CDR3 spans 14 residues. CDR1 and CDR2 (germline): SGHNT, YENEEA. This CDR3 is CASSLGLNTGELLF. The CDR3 nucleotides are TGTGCCAGCAGCTTGGGACTGAACACCGGGGAGCTGCTTTTT.

A note on this clonotype: The missing conserved phenylalanine or tryptophan at the end of this CDR3 makes a read error likely. V gene TRBV11-3 combines with J gene TRBJ1-6; D gene ambiguous. V was pared by 2 bases and J by 7 bases, with 12 bases between. Germline V CDR1 and CDR2: SGHNT, YENEEA. CDR3 length equals 15 residues. The CDR3, as DNA: TGTGCCAGCAGCTTAAACAGCGTATACAATTCACCCCTCCACTCT. Its protein is CASSLNSVYNSPLHS.

This clonotype has only one observation. A much larger clone lies one base from this, so it may be a read error. The V gene is TRBV20-1, the J gene TRBJ2-7; TRBD1 matches 7 bases. The CDR3 loop spans 11 amino acids. Germline values: CDR1 DFQATT, CDR2 SNEGSKA (reference sequence). CDR3 sequence reads: CGALRGREQYF. The DNA of the CDR3 is TGCGGTGCTCTTAGGGGGCGAGAGCAGTACTTC.

In this sample, this clonotype turned up many times. The CDR3 coding sequence is TGTGCCAGCAGCCGTCTGGGGGGAGGGAATGAAAAACTGTTTTTT. It yields the protein CASSRLGGGNEKLFF. The chain couples TRBV7-8 to TRBJ1-4, with D possibly matching TRBD1 (5 bases). The germline gives CDR1 SGHVS, CDR2 FQNEAQ. This CDR3 contains 15 residues. The germline V and J ends were trimmed by 5 bases and 5 bases, with 15 bases remaining between them.

Regarding this clonotype: One junction end does not reproduce the germline sequence, and a read error may be involved. The gene calls are TRBV12-3 or TRBV12-4 and TRBJ2-4; TRBD2 aligns across 7 bases. The CDR3 extends over 16 amino acids. CDR3 region: CASSLGGRVAKNIHYF. CDR3 nucleotides: TGTGCCAGCAGTTTAGGAGGGAGGGTGGCCAAAAACATTCATTACTTC.

This clonotype was recorded a few times. The J gene is TRBJ2-2, the V gene TRBV12-3 or TRBV12-4; a possible D gene is TRBD2 (7 bases). The CDR3 spans 13 residues. Trimming took 5 bases from V and 7 from J, leaving 11 bases between them. The CDR3 loop reads CASSPGGIGELFF. The CDR3 DNA reads as TGTGCCAGCAGTCCGGGGGGCATCGGGGAGCTGTTTTTT.

Points on this clonotype: One end of the junction does not line up with germline, which may come from a read error. The chain joins TRBV7-8 to TRBJ2-1, with TRBD2 as a possible D gene (5 bases). The CDR3 is 16 residues long. Germline CDR1 is SGHVS and CDR2 is FQNEAQ. The CDR3 spells CASSLVSSGNYKEQFF. CDR3 sequence (DNA): TGTGCCAGCAGCTTAGTTTCCAGCGGCAACTACAAAGAGCAATTCTTC.

With respect to this clonotype: The conserved final phenylalanine or tryptophan is absent from the CDR3, which likely points to a read error. The rearrangement links TRBV11-3 to TRBJ1-1; no clear D gene. The germline V gene encodes CDR1 SGHNT and CDR2 YENEEA. The CDR3 loop spans 11 amino acids. Written as DNA, the CDR3 is TGTGTCAGCAGCTTAGACACTGAAGCTTTCTCT. Translated, it gives CVSSLDTEAFS.